Reported below is one T cell receptor (beta chain). Its specificity is not known. This record belongs to a study of T cells expressing NK-cell markers. Overall study context: Underlying the TCR beta repertoires were sorted CD3+CD56+NKG2C+, CD3+CD56+NKG2C- and CD3+CD56-NKG2C+ T cells. The study's findings and limits: These clonotypes also led the CD3+CD56-NKG2C+ fraction in several donors. A range of roughly 1.0-8% of CD8+ T cells consisted of dominant NKG2C+ clonotypes in a handful of donors.

Template switching by 5'RACE with UMIs generated the TCR beta cDNA. TCRdb re-called the 5' RACE reads and catalogs CDR3 proteins one per entry, DNA excluded. The repertoire table contains 200,000 to 300,000 distinct CDR3 sequences. The CDR3 runs 14 residues. CDR1 is DFQATT and CDR2 is SNEGSKA in the germline V gene (reference sequence). Material: blood T cells: a sorted CD56 or NKG2C T cell subset, CD4+ or CD8+ T cells, or bulk PBMC T cells (not recorded which). The TCR was taken from a man between 18 and 29 years old in good health. This chain connects TRBV20-1 to TRBJ2-1; the D call of TRBD1 rests on TCRdb alone, since no DNA is present to check it. This CDR3 is CSATRQGLSNEQFF.